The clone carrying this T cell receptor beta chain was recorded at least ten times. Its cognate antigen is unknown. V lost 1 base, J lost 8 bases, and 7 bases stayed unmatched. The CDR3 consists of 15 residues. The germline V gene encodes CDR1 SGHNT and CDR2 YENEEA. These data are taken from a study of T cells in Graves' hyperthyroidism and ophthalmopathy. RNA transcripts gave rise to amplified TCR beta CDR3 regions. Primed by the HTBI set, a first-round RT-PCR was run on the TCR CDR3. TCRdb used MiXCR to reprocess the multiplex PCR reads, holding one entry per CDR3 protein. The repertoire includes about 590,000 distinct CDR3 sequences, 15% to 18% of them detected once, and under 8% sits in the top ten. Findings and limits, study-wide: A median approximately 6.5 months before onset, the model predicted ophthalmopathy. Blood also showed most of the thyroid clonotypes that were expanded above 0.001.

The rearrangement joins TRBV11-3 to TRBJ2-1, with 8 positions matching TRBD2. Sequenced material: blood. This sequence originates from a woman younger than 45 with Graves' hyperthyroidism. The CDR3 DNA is TGTGCCAGCAGCTTAGTAGCGGGACCCACCGATGAGCAGTTCTTC. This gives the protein CASSLVAGPTDEQFF.